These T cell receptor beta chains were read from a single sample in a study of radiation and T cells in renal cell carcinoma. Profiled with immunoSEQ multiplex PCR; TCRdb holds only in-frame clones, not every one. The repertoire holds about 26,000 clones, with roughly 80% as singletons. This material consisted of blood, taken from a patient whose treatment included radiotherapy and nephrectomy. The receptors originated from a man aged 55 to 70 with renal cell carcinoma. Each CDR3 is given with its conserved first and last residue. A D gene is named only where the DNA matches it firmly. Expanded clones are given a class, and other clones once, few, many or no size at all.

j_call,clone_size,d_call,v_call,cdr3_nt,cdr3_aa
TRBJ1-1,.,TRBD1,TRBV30,TGTGCCTGGTCTGTCGGGACAGGGATTTTGAAAGGGGCTTTCTTT,CAWSVGTGILKGAFF
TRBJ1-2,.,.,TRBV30,TGTGCCTGGGCGGCCCGCGTATCTAACGGCTACACCTTC,CAWAARVSNGYTF
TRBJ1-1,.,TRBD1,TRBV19,TGTGCCAGTAGTACAAACAGGGGGTTGGGGGCCGCTGAAGCTTTCTTT,CASSTNRGLGAAEAFF
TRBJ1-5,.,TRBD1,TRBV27,TGTGCCAGCAGTCCCGGGACAGGGGATCGGCCCCAGCATTTT,CASSPGTGDRPQHF
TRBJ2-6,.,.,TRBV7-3,TGTGCCAGCAGCTTATCGGCGGGCTCTGGGGCCAACGTCCTGACTTTC,CASSLSAGSGANVLTF
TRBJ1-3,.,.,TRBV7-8,TGTGCCAGCAGCTTAAACGTGGGGGGCTCTGGAAACACCATATATTTT,CASSLNVGGSGNTIYF
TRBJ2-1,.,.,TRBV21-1,TGTGCCAGCAAGAGGTTGCAGTTCTTC,CASKRLQFF
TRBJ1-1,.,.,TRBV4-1,TGCGCCAGCAGCCAAGATCGCGGTCTTGTACAGGCTGGATCCTACACTGAAGCTTTCTTT,CASSQDRGLVQAGSYTEAFF
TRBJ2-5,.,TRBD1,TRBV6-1,TGTGCCAGCAGTGAAAGACCTCCCGGGACAGGGGGCACCATCCAAGAGACCCAGTACTTC,CASSERPPGTGGTIQETQYF
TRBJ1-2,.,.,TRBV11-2,TGTGCCAGCAGCTCCTCCCGGGCTAACTATGGCTACACCTTC,CASSSSRANYGYTF
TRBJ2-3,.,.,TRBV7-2,TGTGCCAGCAGCTTAGGTGTTAGCACAGATACGCAGTATTTT,CASSLGVSTDTQYF
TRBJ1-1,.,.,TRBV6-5,TGTGCCAGCAGTTACTCGGGTCAAGAAGCTTTCTTT,CASSYSGQEAFF
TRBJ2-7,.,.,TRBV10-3,TGTGCCATCAGTGATGCTACGGCTGGATCCTACGAGCAGTACTTC,CAISDATAGSYEQYF
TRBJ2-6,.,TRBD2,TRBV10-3,TGTGCCATCAGTGAGCGGGAGGGCTCTGGGGCCAACGTCCTGACTTTC,CAISEREGSGANVLTF
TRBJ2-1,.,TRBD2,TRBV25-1,TGTGCCAGCCGGAGCGGGAGTTTCAATGAGCAGTTCTTC,CASRSGSFNEQFF
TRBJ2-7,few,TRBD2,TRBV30,TGTGCCTGGACTAGCGGGAGGATCAACGAGCAGTACTTC,CAWTSGRINEQYF
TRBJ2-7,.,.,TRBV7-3,TGTGCCAGCAGCCCCCGCCCCACTGACTCCTACGAGCAGTACTTC,CASSPRPTDSYEQYF
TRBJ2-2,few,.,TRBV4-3,TGCGCCAGCAGCCAAGAACTGTTAGGGTCCGGGGAGCTGTTTTTT,CASSQELLGSGELFF
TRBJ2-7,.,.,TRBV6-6,TGTGCCAGCAGTTTCGGCAGGGCGTACGAGCAGTACTTC,CASSFGRAYEQYF
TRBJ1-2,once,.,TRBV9,TGTGCCAGCAGCGTAGGTGAAGGCAACTATGGCTACACCTTC,CASSVGEGNYGYTF
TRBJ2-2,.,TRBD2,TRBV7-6,TGTGCCAGCAGCTTAAGCACTAGCGGTCTCGGGGAGCTGTTTTTT,CASSLSTSGLGELFF